This T cell receptor (beta chain) was found in a study of regulatory T cells in long-lasting Graves disease. Study summary: Under 3 months of antithyroid drugs had been taken by newly diagnosed Graves' patients.

The sample holds one count of this clonotype. Antigen specificity is unknown. For TCR beta, libraries came from iRepertoire HTBI primers and Arm-PCR of CDR3 regions. In the authors' workflow: Analysis of the samples identified roughly 62 TRBV and about 14 TRBJ segments. TCRdb itself ran the multiplex PCR reads through MiXCR, one entry per CDR3 protein. Clone size and V and J calls follow TCRdb, not the original study. Of fewer than 500,000 distinct CDR3 sequences in the sample, 15% to 20% were seen once. The V gene's germline CDR1 is GTSNPN and CDR2 SVGIG (reference sequence). Trimming stripped 0 bases from V and 8 bases from J, with 11 bases between. The CDR3 consists of 14 residues. Time point here: newly diagnosed GD, antithyroid drugs for less than 3 months. After RNA was extracted from PBMCs, the TCR library was made from it. Overall study results and limits: The small sample size may have reduced accuracy.

These data were also filed under a second study, of T cells in Graves' hyperthyroidism and ophthalmopathy.

V and J are TRBV30 and TRBJ1-6, with D uncertain. Sequencing was performed on peripheral blood mononuclear cells (PBMCs), taken at new diagnosis, from a patient treated with antithyroid drugs. The TCR comes from a man in his forties with Graves disease. The CDR3 sequence: CAWSVGSRDSPLHF. CDR3 nucleotides: TGTGCCTGGAGTGTGGGGAGCCGGGATTCACCCCTCCACTTT.